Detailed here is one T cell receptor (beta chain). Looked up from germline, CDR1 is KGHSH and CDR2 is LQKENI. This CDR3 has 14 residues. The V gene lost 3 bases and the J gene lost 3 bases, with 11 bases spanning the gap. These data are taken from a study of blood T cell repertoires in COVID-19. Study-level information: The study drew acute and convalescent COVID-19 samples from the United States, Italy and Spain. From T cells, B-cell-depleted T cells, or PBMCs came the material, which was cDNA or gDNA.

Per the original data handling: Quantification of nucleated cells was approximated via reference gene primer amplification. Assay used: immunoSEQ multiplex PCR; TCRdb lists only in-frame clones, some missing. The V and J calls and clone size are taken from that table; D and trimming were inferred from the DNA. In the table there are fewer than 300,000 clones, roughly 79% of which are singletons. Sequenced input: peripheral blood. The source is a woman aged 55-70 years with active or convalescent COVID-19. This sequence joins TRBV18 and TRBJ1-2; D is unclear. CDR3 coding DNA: TGTGCCAGCTCACCGCTAGACGGCCACTATGGCTACACCTTC. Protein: CASSPLDGHYGYTF.